Sequencing of this T cell receptor beta chain was carried out in a study of cytomegalovirus exposure and HLA in healthy donors. Whole-study findings and limits: In a later analysis, productive TCRs from donors in an Asian-associated ancestry cluster reportedly carried fewer N-insertions than the cohort mean. In a later analysis, TCR beta V- and J-gene trimming was associated with a missense DCLRE1C variant. In a later analysis, parvovirus B19, influenza, CMV and Epstein-Barr virus appeared linked to several top co-occurrence clusters.

Note on this clone: Its specificity is unknown.

PCR employed 60 Vbeta and 13 Jbeta primers. The method was immunoSEQ multiplex PCR; TCRdb's version includes in-frame clones alone and lacks a portion of them. Found here are about 120,000 clones, 78% of them singletons; the top ten hold roughly 3.5%. The receptor was derived from a woman aged 25 to 39 in good health and CMV-seropositive. Material: PBMCs.

CDR3 amino acids: CASQQEIYTEAFF. CDR3 DNA: TGCGCCAGCCAACAGGAGATATACACTGAAGCTTTCTTT. This rearrangement joins TRBV5-1 to TRBJ1-1; a weak D match, TRBD1 (5 bases). CDR1 SGHRS and CDR2 YFSETQ come from the germline V gene. The CDR3 contains 13 residues. Trimming pared 7 bases from V and 3 bases from J, leaving 13 bases between. Full variable domain (missing parts from reference TRBV5-1 and TRBJ1-1): KAGVTQTPRYLIKTRGQQVTLSCSPISGHRSVSWYQQTPGQGLQFLFEYFSETQRNKGNFPGRFSGRQFSNSRSEMNVSTLELGDSALYLCASQQEIYTEAFFGQGTRLTVV.